This is a list of T cell receptor beta chains from one sample in a study of CXCR3-negative and CXCR3-positive naive CD8 T cells. After re-calling the 5' RACE reads, TCRdb lists one entry per CDR3 protein, DNA absent. This sample's table has tens of thousands of distinct CDR3 sequences. The specimen sequenced was naive CXCR3+ CD8+ T cells from blood. These receptors were taken from a human donor in good health. Some clones in this sample may be carry-over from other donors' samples. Both conserved end residues are part of each CDR3.

length | J | V | CDR3
19 | TRBJ1-5 | TRBV6-6 | CASSYEMEVGINSNQPQHF
12 | TRBJ1-1 | TRBV29-1 | CSVDGGDTEAFF
14 | TRBJ1-1 | TRBV29-1 | CSVVRPNQNTEAFF
18 | TRBJ2-3 | TRBV15 | CATSSGLAGEKFTDTQYF
14 | TRBJ2-1 | TRBV29-1 | CSGIKEDSYNEQFF
13 | TRBJ1-2 | TRBV4-3 | CASSFGQASGYTF
15 | TRBJ1-5 | TRBV4-1 | CASSQAPGSSQPQHF
12 | TRBJ2-7 | TRBV11-2 | CASGGTSYEQYF
12 | TRBJ2-2 | TRBV28 | CASSPFTGQLFF
14 | TRBJ2-2 | TRBV14 | CASSSRVAPGELFF
15 | TRBJ1-2 | TRBV12-3/TRBV12-4 | CASSFSAATLEGYTF
16 | TRBJ2-1 | TRBV20-1 | CSARPGLAATLYEQFF
14 | TRBJ2-1 | TRBV27 | CASRWTGSYNEQFF
16 | TRBJ2-5 | TRBV4-1 | CASSQVLQGQEETQYF
16 | TRBJ2-3 | TRBV5-5 | CASSFYSRRSTDTQYF
15 | TRBJ2-6 | TRBV19 | CASSLGGSGANVLTF
15 | TRBJ2-3 | TRBV6-5 | CASRVTSGSPDTQYF
17 | TRBJ2-2 | TRBV5-1 | CASSLLALAGATGELFF
16 | TRBJ1-1 | TRBV15 | CATSRDFSDGYTEAFF
16 | TRBJ2-3 | TRBV20-1 | CSASPPPGDDTDTQYF
14 | TRBJ1-1 | TRBV29-1 | CSGTTGGRYTEAFF
13 | TRBJ1-1 | TRBV18 | CASSDIRNTEAFF
15 | TRBJ2-1 | TRBV20-1 | CSARDGPGSYNEQFF
17 | TRBJ1-4 | TRBV6-2/TRBV6-3 | CASSYGSIGHSNEKLFF
17 | TRBJ2-1 | TRBV5-6 | CASRSTYGGDAYNEQFF
13 | TRBJ2-1 | TRBV19 | CAIGTGTYNEQFF
14 | TRBJ1-1 | TRBV4-1 | CASSHGQSVTEAFF
18 | TRBJ2-3 | TRBV12-3/TRBV12-4 | CASSRAPFRDYSTDTQYF
12 | TRBJ2-7 | TRBV29-1 | CSVLGQYYEQYF
15 | TRBJ2-7 | TRBV5-1 | CASSLDGQGPRGQYF
15 | TRBJ2-3 | TRBV27 | CASKPGLADTDTQYF
15 | TRBJ1-2 | TRBV12-3/TRBV12-4 | CASSLVGYGNYGYTF
15 | TRBJ2-1 | TRBV14 | CASSHLAGGLDEQFF
16 | TRBJ2-5 | TRBV3-1 | CASSPRLAEFQETQYF
15 | TRBJ1-1 | TRBV4-3 | CASSQGRGLLTEAFF
12 | TRBJ2-7 | TRBV5-1 | CASETSGYEQYF
16 | TRBJ2-3 | TRBV2 | CASSDFGTSGTDTQYF
14 | TRBJ2-1 | TRBV28 | CASSRDRGIDEQFF
13 | TRBJ2-7 | TRBV28 | CASSLAGGLEQYF
14 | TRBJ2-5 | TRBV28 | CASSTPTGRGTQYF
13 | TRBJ1-2 | TRBV2 | CASSEARGLGYTF
17 | TRBJ2-7 | TRBV5-1 | CASSWFPGTEVSYEQYF
16 | TRBJ2-7 | TRBV14 | CASSQEAVPSFYEQYF
15 | TRBJ2-2 | TRBV12-3/TRBV12-4 | CASSAGGAGTGELFF
13 | TRBJ2-7 | TRBV12-3/TRBV12-4 | CASSLSGSGEQYF
18 | TRBJ1-5 | TRBV15 | CATSRYPDETASNQPQHF
13 | TRBJ2-2 | TRBV6-5 | CASSYSRAGELFF
14 | TRBJ2-2 | TRBV20-1 | CSARDQRGTGELFF
13 | TRBJ1-2 | TRBV12-3/TRBV12-4 | CASSFGGGGGYTF
15 | TRBJ2-1 | TRBV28 | CASSPGLYHNNEQFF
15 | TRBJ2-7 | TRBV20-1 | CSARDYQRDSYEQYF
15 | TRBJ2-7 | TRBV3-1 | CASSQEGGQGGEQYF
16 | TRBJ1-4 | TRBV23-1 | CASSQSNTGAYEKLFF
12 | TRBJ2-2 | TRBV28 | CASSTGTGELFF
12 | TRBJ2-7 | TRBV12-3/TRBV12-4 | CASSSIFYEQYF
12 | TRBJ2-5 | TRBV7-9 | CASTPGLETQYF
14 | TRBJ1-1 | TRBV28 | CASDFGQGGNEAFF
17 | TRBJ2-2 | TRBV4-1 | CASSQGTGGTDTGELFF
13 | TRBJ1-2 | TRBV4-3 | CASSQATGYGYTF
12 | TRBJ1-2 | TRBV11-2 | CASSPGAGGYTF